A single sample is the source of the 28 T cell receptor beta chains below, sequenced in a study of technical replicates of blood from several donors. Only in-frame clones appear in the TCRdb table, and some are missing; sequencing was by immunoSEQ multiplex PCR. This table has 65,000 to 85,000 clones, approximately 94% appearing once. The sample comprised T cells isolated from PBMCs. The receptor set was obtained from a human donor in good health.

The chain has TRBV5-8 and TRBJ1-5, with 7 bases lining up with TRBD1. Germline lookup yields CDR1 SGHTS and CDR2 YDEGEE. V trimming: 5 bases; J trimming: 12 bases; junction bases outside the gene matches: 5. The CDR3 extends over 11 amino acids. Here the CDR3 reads CASRLRQGQHF. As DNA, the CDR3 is TGTGCCAGCAGACTCCGACAGGGCCAGCATTTT.

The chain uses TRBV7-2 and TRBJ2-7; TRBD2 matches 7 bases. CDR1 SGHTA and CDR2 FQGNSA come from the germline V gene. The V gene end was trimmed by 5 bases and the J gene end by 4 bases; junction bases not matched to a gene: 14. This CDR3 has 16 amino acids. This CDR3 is CASSPGPGEGIYEQYF. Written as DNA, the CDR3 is TGTGCCAGCAGCCCGGGCCCCGGGGAGGGTATTTACGAGCAGTACTTC.

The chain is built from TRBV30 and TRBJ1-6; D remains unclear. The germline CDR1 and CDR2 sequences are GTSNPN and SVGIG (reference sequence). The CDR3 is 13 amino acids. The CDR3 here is CARQVGANSPLHF. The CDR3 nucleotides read TGTGCTAGGCAGGTGGGAGCGAATTCACCCCTCCACTTT.

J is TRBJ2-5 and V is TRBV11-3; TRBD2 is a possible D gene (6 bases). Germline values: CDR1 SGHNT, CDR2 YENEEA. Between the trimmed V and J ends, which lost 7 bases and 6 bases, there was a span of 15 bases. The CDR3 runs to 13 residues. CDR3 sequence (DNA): TGTGCCAGCAACCGCGGGGTTAGGCAGACCCAGTACTTC. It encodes CASNRGVRQTQYF.

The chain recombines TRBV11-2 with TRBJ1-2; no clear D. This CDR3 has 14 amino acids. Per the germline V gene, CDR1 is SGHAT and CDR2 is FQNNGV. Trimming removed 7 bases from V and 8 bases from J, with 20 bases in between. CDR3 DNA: TGTGCCAGCACCACTACCTGGGGTGAGGGAGGCTACACCTTC. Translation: CASTTTWGEGGYTF. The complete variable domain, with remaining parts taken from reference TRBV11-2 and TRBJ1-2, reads EAGVAQSPRYKIIEKRQSVAFWCNPISGHATLYWYQQILGQGPKLLIQFQNNGVVDDSQLPKDRFSAERLKGVDSTLKIQPAKLEDSAVYLCASTTTWGEGGYTFGSGTRLTVV.

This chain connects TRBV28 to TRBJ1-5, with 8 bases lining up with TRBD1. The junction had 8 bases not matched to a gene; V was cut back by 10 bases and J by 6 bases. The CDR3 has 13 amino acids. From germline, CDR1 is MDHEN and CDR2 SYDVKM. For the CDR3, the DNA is TGTGCCACCTTGATACAGGGGGGTCAGCCCCAGCATTTT. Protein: CATLIQGGQPQHF.

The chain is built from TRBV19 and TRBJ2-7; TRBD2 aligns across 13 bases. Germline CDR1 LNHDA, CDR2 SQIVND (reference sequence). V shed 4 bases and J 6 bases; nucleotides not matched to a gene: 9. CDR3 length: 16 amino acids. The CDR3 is CASSTLLAGGRSEQYF. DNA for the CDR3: TGTGCCAGTAGTACCTTACTAGCGGGAGGGCGGAGCGAGCAGTACTTC.

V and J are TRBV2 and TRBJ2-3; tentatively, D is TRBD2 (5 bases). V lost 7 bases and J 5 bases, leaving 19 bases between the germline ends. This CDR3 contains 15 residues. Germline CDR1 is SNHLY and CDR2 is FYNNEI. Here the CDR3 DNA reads TGTGCCAGCACGGTAGGGAGCGGCCTCCTAGATACGCAGTATTTT. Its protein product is CASTVGSGLLDTQYF.

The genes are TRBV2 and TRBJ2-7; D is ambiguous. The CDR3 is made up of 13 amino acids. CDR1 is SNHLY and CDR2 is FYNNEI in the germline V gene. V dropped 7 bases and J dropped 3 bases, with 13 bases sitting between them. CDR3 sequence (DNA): TGTGCCAGCATAGGAGCAAGTAGCTACGAGCAGTACTTC. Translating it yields CASIGASSYEQYF.

Here the CDR3 DNA reads TGTGCCAGCAGTTTGCCCTCAGGGTCGGGAGAGACCCAGTACTTC. It translates to CASSLPSGSGETQYF. The chain employs TRBV28 and TRBJ2-5; TRBD1 is a possible D gene (5 bases). V lost 3 bases to trimming and J lost 4 bases, with 15 bases between them. This CDR3 is built from 15 residues. The germline V gene encodes CDR1 MDHEN and CDR2 SYDVKM.

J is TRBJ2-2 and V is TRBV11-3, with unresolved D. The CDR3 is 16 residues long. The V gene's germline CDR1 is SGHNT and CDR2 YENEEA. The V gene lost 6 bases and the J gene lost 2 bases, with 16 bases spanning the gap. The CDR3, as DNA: TGTGCCAGCAGGGGTAGTGGGCTAATTAACACCGGGGAGCTGTTTTTT. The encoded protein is CASRGSGLINTGELFF.

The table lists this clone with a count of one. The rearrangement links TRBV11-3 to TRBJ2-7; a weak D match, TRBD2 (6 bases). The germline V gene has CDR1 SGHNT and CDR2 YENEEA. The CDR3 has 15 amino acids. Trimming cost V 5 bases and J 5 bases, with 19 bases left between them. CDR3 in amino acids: CASSPLGGLGHEQYF. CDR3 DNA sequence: TGTGCCAGCAGCCCTCTCGGGGGACTGGGCCACGAGCAGTACTTC.

CDR3 DNA: TGTGCCAGCTCACCACCGGTGGTCAGGGGACACGAGCAGTACTTC. Translation: CASSPPVVRGHEQYF. This sequence joins TRBV18 and TRBJ2-7; tentative D call: TRBD1 (6 bases). The V gene's germline CDR1 is KGHSH and CDR2 LQKENI. V lost 0 bases, J lost 5 bases, and 14 bases lay in between. CDR3 length equals 15 residues. The variable domain in full, with the rest retrieved from reference TRBV18 and TRBJ2-7, is NAGVMQNPRHLVRRRGQEARLRCSPMKGHSHVYWYRQLPEEGLKFMVYLQKENIIDESGMPKERFSAEFPKEGPSILRIQQVVRGDSAAYFCASSPPVVRGHEQYFGPGTRLTVT.

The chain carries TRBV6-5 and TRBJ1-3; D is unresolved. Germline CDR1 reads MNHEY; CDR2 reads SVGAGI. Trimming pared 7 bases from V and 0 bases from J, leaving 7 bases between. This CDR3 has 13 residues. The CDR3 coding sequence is TGTGCCAGCAAGGGAGTCTCTGGAAACACCATATATTTT. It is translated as CASKGVSGNTIYF.

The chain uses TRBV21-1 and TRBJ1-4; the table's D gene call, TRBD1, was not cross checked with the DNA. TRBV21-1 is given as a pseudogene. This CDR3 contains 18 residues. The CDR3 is CASSPKEVGGETNEKLFF. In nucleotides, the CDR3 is TGTGCCAGCTCCCCGAAAGAGGTAGGGGGCGAAACTAATGAAAAACTGTTTTTT.

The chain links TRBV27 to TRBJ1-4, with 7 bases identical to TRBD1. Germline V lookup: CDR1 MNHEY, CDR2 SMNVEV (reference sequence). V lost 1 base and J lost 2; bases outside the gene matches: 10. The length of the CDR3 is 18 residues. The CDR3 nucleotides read TGTGCCAGCAGTTTATGGGTACCGACAGGGCGGACTAATGAAAAACTGTTTTTT. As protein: CASSLWVPTGRTNEKLFF.

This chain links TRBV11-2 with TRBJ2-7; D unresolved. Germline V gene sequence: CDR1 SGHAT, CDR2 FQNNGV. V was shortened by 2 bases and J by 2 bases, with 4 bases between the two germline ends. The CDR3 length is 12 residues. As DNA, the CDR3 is TGTGCCAGCAGCTTACCTACCTACGAGCAGTACTTC. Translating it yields CASSLPTYEQYF. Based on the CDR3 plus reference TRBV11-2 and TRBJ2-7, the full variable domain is EAGVAQSPRYKIIEKRQSVAFWCNPISGHATLYWYQQILGQGPKLLIQFQNNGVVDDSQLPKDRFSAERLKGVDSTLKIQPAKLEDSAVYLCASSLPTYEQYFGPGTRLTVT.

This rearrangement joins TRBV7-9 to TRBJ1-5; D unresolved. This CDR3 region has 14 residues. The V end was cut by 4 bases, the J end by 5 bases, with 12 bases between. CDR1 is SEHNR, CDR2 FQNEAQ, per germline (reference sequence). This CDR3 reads CASSSRVDDQPQHF. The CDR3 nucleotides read TGTGCCAGCAGCTCCCGGGTGGATGATCAGCCCCAGCATTTT.

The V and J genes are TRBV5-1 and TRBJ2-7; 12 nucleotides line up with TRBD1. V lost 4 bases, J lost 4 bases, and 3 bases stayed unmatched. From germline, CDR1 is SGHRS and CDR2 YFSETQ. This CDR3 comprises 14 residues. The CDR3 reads CASSAGQGAYEQYF. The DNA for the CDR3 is TGCGCCAGCAGCGCGGGACAGGGGGCTTACGAGCAGTACTTC.

CDR3 amino acids: CASSLGGTPRVETQYF. The DNA for the CDR3 is TGTGCCAGCAGCTTAGGCGGGACGCCCAGGGTAGAGACCCAGTACTTC. The chain is built from TRBV11-2 and TRBJ2-5, with D possibly TRBD2 on 6 matching bases. The CDR3 is 16 amino acids. Germline-derived CDR1 and CDR2 are SGHAT and FQNNGV. Trimming removed 1 base at V and 4 bases at J, with 16 bases between.

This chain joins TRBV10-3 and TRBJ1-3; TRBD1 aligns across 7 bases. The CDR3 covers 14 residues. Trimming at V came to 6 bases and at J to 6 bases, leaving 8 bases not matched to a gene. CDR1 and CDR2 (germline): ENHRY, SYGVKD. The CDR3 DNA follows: TGTGCCATCAGCACTGACAGGGAGATAAACACCATATATTTT. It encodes CAISTDREINTIYF.

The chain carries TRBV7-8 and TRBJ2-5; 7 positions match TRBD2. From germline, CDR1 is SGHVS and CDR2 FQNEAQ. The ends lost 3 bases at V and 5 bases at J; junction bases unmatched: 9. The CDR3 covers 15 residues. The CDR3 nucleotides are TGTGCCAGCAGCTTTTCGCGGGAGACGAGGGAGACCCAGTACTTC. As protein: CASSFSRETRETQYF. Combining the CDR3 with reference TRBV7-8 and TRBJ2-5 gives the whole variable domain GAGVSQSPRYKVAKRGQDVALRCDPISGHVSLFWYQQALGQGPEFLTYFQNEAQLDKSGLPSDRFFAERPEGSVSTLKIQRTQQEDSAVYLCASSFSRETRETQYFGPGTRLLVL.

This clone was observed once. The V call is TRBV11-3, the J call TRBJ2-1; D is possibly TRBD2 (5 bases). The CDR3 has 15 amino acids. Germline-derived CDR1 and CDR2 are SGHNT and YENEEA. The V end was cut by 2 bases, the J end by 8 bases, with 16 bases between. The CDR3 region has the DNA TGTGCCAGCAGCTTAATCCCGGGAAGGATTGATGAGCAGTTCTTC. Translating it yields CASSLIPGRIDEQFF. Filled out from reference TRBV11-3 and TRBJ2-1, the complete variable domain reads EAGVVQSPRYKIIEKKQPVAFWCNPISGHNTLYWYLQNLGQGPELLIRYENEEAVDDSQLPKDRFSAERLKGVDSTLKIQPAELGDSAVYLCASSLIPGRIDEQFFGPGTRLTVL.

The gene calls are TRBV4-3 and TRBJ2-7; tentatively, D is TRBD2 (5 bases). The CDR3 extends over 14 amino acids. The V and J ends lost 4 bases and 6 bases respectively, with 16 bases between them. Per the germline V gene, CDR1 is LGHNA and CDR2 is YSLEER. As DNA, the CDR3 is TGCGCCAGCAGCCCACCGGGCCTCCGGGGCGAGCAGTACTTC. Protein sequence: CASSPPGLRGEQYF.

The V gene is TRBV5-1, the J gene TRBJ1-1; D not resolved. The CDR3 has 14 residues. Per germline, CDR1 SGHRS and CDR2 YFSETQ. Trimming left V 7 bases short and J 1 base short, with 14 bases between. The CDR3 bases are TGCGCCAGCGCCGAGGGCCTTTGGAACACTGAAGCTTTCTTT. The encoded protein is CASAEGLWNTEAFF.

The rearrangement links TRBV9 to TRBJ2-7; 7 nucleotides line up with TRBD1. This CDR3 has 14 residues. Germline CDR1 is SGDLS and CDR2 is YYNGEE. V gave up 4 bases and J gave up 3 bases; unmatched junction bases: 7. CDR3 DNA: TGTGCCAGCAGCCTCAGGGGGAGAAGCTACGAGCAGTACTTC. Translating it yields CASSLRGRSYEQYF.

DNA of the CDR3: TGTGCCAGCAGCTTGGTGGGACAGGGGATTGGCAATCAGCCCCAGCATTTT. This translates into CASSLVGQGIGNQPQHF. The chain carries TRBV5-6 and TRBJ1-5; 10 nucleotides align to TRBD1. With 0 bases clipped from V and 2 bases from J, the junction kept 5 bases outside the gene matches. The germline gives CDR1 SGHDT, CDR2 YYEEEE. The CDR3 sequence is 17 residues long.

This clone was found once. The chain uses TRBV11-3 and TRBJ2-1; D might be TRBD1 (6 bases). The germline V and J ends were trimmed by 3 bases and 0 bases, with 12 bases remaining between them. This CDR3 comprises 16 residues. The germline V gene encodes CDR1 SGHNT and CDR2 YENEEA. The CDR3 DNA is TGTGCCAGCAGCTTGGGGTCAGGGGCCTCCTACAATGAGCAGTTCTTC. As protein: CASSLGSGASYNEQFF.